This T cell receptor (beta chain) was identified in a study of T-cell memory formation after mild COVID-19. TCRdb fed the 5' RACE reads into MiXCR, producing one record per CDR3 protein. The table includes 90,000 to 120,000 distinct CDR3 sequences, around 10% detected once. This clonotype turned up a few times. Its antigen is as yet unknown. This CDR3 contains 12 residues. Per germline, CDR1 SGHRS and CDR2 YFSETQ. Trimming stripped 2 bases from V and 3 bases from J, with 5 bases between. Overall study findings and caveats: Clones that contracted clustered mainly in CM and EM if CD4+ and in EMRA if CD8+. Cross-reactive memory seemingly joined, as some responding clones were found in pre-infection memory.

The V gene is TRBV5-1, the J gene TRBJ1-2; D gene uncertain. The material sequenced was PBMCs or a T cell subset sorted from them (not recorded which). The source of this sequence is a young man who had mild COVID-19 (a few samples of this study predate the infection). Cell type and time point are not known. This CDR3 reads CASSLSHYGYTF. The CDR3, as DNA: TGCGCCAGCAGCTTAAGCCACTATGGCTACACCTTC.